This TCR beta chain was identified in a study of graft-versus-host responses after intestinal transplantation. As for the study in general: Once they had received anti-thymocyte globulin induction, all recipients took tacrolimus and steroids for around 3 years.

TCRdb's copy holds only in-frame clones and misses some; the assay was immunoSEQ multiplex PCR. This sample has 40,000 or so clones, with over 90% found just once. Concerning this clone itself: The antigen is undetermined.

CDR1 is SGDLS, CDR2 YYNGEE, per germline. This CDR3 comprises 15 residues. V was clipped by 0 bases and J by 5 bases; unmatched bases: 5. The source is a human donor who was the organ donor for an intestinal transplant. The input for sequencing was unstimulated CD8+ T cells sorted from spleen or lymph node cells, taken before transplant. The J gene is TRBJ2-1, the V gene TRBV9; TRBD2 aligns across 7 bases. DNA for the CDR3: TGTGCCAGCAGCGTAGCCCACGGGAGGAACAATGAGCAGTTCTTC. Its translation is CASSVAHGRNNEQFF.